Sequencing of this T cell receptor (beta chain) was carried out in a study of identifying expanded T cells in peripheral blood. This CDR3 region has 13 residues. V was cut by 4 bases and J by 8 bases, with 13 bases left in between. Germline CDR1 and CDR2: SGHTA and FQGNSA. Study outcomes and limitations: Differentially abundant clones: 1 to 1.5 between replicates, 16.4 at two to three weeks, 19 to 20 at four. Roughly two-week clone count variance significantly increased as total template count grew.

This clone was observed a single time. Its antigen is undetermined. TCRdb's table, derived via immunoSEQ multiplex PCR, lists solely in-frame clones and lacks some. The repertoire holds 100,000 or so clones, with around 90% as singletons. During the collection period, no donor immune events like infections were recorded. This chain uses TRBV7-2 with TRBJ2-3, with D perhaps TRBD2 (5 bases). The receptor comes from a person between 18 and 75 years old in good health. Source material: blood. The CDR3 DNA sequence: TGTGCCAGCAGCTCGGACTCCTCTCGTACGCAGTATTTT. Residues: CASSSDSSRTQYF.